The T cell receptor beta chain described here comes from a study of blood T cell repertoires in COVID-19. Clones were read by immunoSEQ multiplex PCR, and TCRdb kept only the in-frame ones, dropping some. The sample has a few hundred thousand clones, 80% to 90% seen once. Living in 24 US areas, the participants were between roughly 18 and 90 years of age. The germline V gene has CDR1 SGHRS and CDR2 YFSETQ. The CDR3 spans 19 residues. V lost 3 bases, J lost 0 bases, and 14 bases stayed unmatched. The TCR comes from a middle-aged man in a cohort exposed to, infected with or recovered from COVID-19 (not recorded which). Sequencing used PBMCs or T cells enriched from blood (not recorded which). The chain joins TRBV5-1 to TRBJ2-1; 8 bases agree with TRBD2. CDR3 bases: TGCGCCAGCAGCTCGGGAGGGACTAGTCCCCTGAGCTCCTACAATGAGCAGTTCTTC. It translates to CASSSGGTSPLSSYNEQFF.